Given below is one TCR beta chain in context. Its target is not known. In the original analysis: Filtering differed since immunoSEQ provided only junctions, with no quality scores. Some clones are missing from TCRdb's copy, which holds only in-frame ones; the method was immunoSEQ multiplex PCR. The D gene and trimming were derived from the DNA, and the V and J assignments and clone size from that table. The table includes some 550,000 clones, approximately 97% detected once. The data stem from a study of shared clonotypes between healthy human individuals. Study conclusions and caveats: Shared clonotypes: roughly 4.5% naive CD4, around 3.5% naive CD8, about 2.5% memory CD4, more than 0.3% memory CD8. The low donor count limited represented genetic and exposure-history diversity.

Splitting the CD4+ cells yielded a CD45RA+ naive subset and a CD45RA-negative memory subset. Germline CDR1 and CDR2: MNHEY and SVGAGI. There are 14 residues in the CDR3. J lost 8 bases, V lost 2 bases, and 8 bases had no gene match. The chain joins TRBV6-5 to TRBJ1-2; 7 bases are shared with TRBD1. The sequenced sample was naive CD4+ T cells sorted from blood. Subset here: CD45RA+ positively selected. The origin of this receptor is a woman in her twenties or thirties in good health. The CDR3 nucleotides read TGTGCCAGCAGTTACCCCGGACAGGATAAGGGCTACACCTTC. Translated, it gives CASSYPGQDKGYTF.